The TCR beta chain described here comes from a study of blood T cells in healthy people across ages. The second PCR ran roughly 6 to 11 cycles with a sample-barcoded 5' primer and J-beta primers. TCRdb re-called the 5' RACE reads through MiXCR, storing one row per CDR3 protein. The table lists 1.4 million to 1.5 million distinct CDR3 sequences, 35% to 45% of them singletons, with under 8% in the top ten. Trimming took 2 bases from V and 7 from J, leaving 12 bases between them. There are 12 residues in the CDR3. The germline CDR1 and CDR2 sequences are SQVTM and ANQGSEA. V and J are TRBV29-1 and TRBJ2-7; D is undetermined. Specimen: blood. This clonotype originated in a woman younger than 35 in good health. CDR3 region: CSVELLWNEQYF. Here the CDR3 DNA reads TGCAGCGTTGAATTGCTCTGGAATGAGCAGTACTTC.